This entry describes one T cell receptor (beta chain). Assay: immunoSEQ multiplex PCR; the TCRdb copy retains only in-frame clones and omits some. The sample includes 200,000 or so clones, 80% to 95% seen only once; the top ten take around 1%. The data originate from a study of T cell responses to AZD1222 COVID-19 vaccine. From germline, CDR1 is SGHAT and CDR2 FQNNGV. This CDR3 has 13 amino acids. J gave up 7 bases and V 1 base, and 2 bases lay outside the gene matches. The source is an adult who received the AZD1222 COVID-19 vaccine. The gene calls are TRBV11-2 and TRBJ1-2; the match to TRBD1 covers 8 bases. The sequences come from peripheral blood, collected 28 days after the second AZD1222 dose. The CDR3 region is CASSLGQGPGYTF. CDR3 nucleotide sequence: TGTGCCAGCAGCTTAGGACAGGGGCCTGGCTACACCTTC.